Listed below are T cell receptor beta chains from one sample, sequenced in a study of cytomegalovirus exposure and HLA in healthy donors. Using immunoSEQ multiplex PCR, the repertoire was profiled, and TCRdb retains in-frame clones only, with some absent. The table lists over 55,000 clones, more than 75% of them singletons, with around 5.4% in the top ten. Sequenced sample: PBMCs. The source is a male donor in good health and CMV-seronegative. Each CDR3 is given with its conserved first and last residue. The order of the fields is V gene, J gene, D gene, clone size, CDR3 DNA, CDR3 protein. The D gene is left open where the match is weak. The size entry is marked missing in some rows and otherwise reads once, few, many or a size class.

v_gene: TRBV5-4
j_gene: TRBJ2-7
d_gene: NA
abundance: NA
CDR3nt: TGTGCCAGCAGCTTAGGGCAGGGGAGACCCTACGAGCAGTACTTC
CDR3aa: CASSLGQGRPYEQYF

v_gene: TRBV10-3
j_gene: TRBJ1-1
d_gene: NA
abundance: once
CDR3nt: TGTGCCATCAGTGAGTCATTCAGGGCAGCTTTCTTT
CDR3aa: CAISESFRAAFF

v_gene: TRBV5-4
j_gene: TRBJ1-2
d_gene: TRBD1
abundance: NA
CDR3nt: TGTGCCAGCAGTGATGGACAGGGCTATGGCTACACCTTC
CDR3aa: CASSDGQGYGYTF

v_gene: TRBV7-2
j_gene: TRBJ1-1
d_gene: NA
abundance: NA
CDR3nt: TGTGCCAGCAGCTTCGGGAGAGGGAACACTGAAGCTTTCTTT
CDR3aa: CASSFGRGNTEAFF

v_gene: TRBV13
j_gene: TRBJ2-3
d_gene: NA
abundance: NA
CDR3nt: TGTGCCAGCAGCTTAGGAATCGGGTCCGGCACAGATACGCAGTATTTT
CDR3aa: CASSLGIGSGTDTQYF

v_gene: TRBV18
j_gene: TRBJ2-5
d_gene: TRBD1
abundance: NA
CDR3nt: TGTGCCAGCTCGCTACAGGGGGGAGAGACCCAGTACTTC
CDR3aa: CASSLQGGETQYF

v_gene: TRBV5-8
j_gene: TRBJ1-4
d_gene: NA
abundance: NA
CDR3nt: TGTGCCAGCAGCTTTAGAACAACTAATGAAAAACTGTTTTTT
CDR3aa: CASSFRTTNEKLFF

v_gene: TRBV18
j_gene: TRBJ1-4
d_gene: TRBD1
abundance: NA
CDR3nt: TGTGCCAGCTCACCCACCGGGACAGGTCGTGAAAAACTGTTTTTT
CDR3aa: CASSPTGTGREKLFF

v_gene: TRBV4-1
j_gene: TRBJ2-7
d_gene: TRBD2
abundance: NA
CDR3nt: TGCGCCAGCAGCCAAGAGTGGGGGGGCTCCTACGAGCAGTACTTC
CDR3aa: CASSQEWGGSYEQYF

v_gene: TRBV5-1
j_gene: TRBJ2-1
d_gene: TRBD1
abundance: NA
CDR3nt: TGCGCCAGCAGCCCGGACAGGGTCTTCAATGAGCAGTTCTTC
CDR3aa: CASSPDRVFNEQFF

v_gene: TRBV11-2
j_gene: TRBJ2-5
d_gene: NA
abundance: NA
CDR3nt: TGTGCCAGCAGCTCCTCCCCCCGGGGTCCAATTAGGGCCCAGTACTTC
CDR3aa: CASSSSPRGPIRAQYF

v_gene: TRBV9
j_gene: TRBJ2-7
d_gene: NA
abundance: NA
CDR3nt: TGTGCCAGCAGCCCTCGGGAAAGCTACGAGCAGTACTTC
CDR3aa: CASSPRESYEQYF

v_gene: TRBV5-5
j_gene: TRBJ2-2
d_gene: NA
abundance: NA
CDR3nt: TGTGCCAGCAGCTTGAGCGGCGCGAACACCGGGGAGCTGTTTTTT
CDR3aa: CASSLSGANTGELFF

v_gene: TRBV27
j_gene: TRBJ1-1
d_gene: TRBD1
abundance: NA
CDR3nt: TGTGCCAGCAGTCCCTCGGACAGGGTGGTCCCCACTGAAGCTTTCTTT
CDR3aa: CASSPSDRVVPTEAFF

v_gene: TRBV5-6
j_gene: TRBJ1-2
d_gene: NA
abundance: NA
CDR3nt: TGTGCCAGCAATGCAGGGGACTATGGCTACACCTTC
CDR3aa: CASNAGDYGYTF

v_gene: TRBV6-5
j_gene: TRBJ1-1
d_gene: TRBD1
abundance: NA
CDR3nt: TGTGCCAGCAGTGGACAGGGGGCTGGGACTGAAGCTTTCTTT
CDR3aa: CASSGQGAGTEAFF

v_gene: TRBV7-9
j_gene: TRBJ1-4
d_gene: TRBD1
abundance: NA
CDR3nt: TGTGCCAGCAGCCATGGGACAGGGTTAGGGGAAAAACTGTTTTTT
CDR3aa: CASSHGTGLGEKLFF

v_gene: TRBV4-2
j_gene: TRBJ1-1
d_gene: NA
abundance: NA
CDR3nt: TGTGCCAGCAGCCAAGGGGCCATCGACACTGAAGCTTTCTTT
CDR3aa: CASSQGAIDTEAFF

v_gene: TRBV9
j_gene: TRBJ1-6
d_gene: NA
abundance: NA
CDR3nt: TGTGCCAGCAGCGTGGGACTAAATAATTCACCCCTCCACTTT
CDR3aa: CASSVGLNNSPLHF

v_gene: TRBV7-6
j_gene: TRBJ2-2
d_gene: NA
abundance: NA
CDR3nt: TGTGCCAGCAGCCAAAATCAGGGCGCGAACACCGGGGAGCTGTTTTTT
CDR3aa: CASSQNQGANTGELFF

v_gene: TRBV19
j_gene: TRBJ1-5
d_gene: TRBD1
abundance: NA
CDR3nt: TGTGCCAGTAGGACCCAGGGGGATCAGCCCCAGCATTTT
CDR3aa: CASRTQGDQPQHF

v_gene: TRBV14
j_gene: TRBJ1-1
d_gene: NA
abundance: NA
CDR3nt: TGTGCCAGCAGCCCACCGAGAATACGCACTGAAGCTTTCTTT
CDR3aa: CASSPPRIRTEAFF

v_gene: TRBV5-4
j_gene: TRBJ1-2
d_gene: NA
abundance: few
CDR3nt: TGTGCCAGCAGCTCTCCGGGACTTCCCGATCGCTACACCTTC
CDR3aa: CASSSPGLPDRYTF